This record covers a single T cell receptor beta chain. Assay: immunoSEQ multiplex PCR; the TCRdb copy retains only in-frame clones and omits some. The data contain roughly 28,000 clones, 75% to 90% of them singletons. These data belong to a study of T cell responses to AZD1222 COVID-19 vaccine. V was shortened by 0 bases and J by 6 bases, with 10 bases between the two germline ends. The CDR3 totals 14 residues. The V gene's germline CDR1 is SGHRS and CDR2 YFSETQ. The starting material was peripheral blood, obtained on day 0 of AZD1222 vaccination. This TCR was sampled from an adult in good health. The rearrangement links TRBV5-1 to TRBJ2-1, with D unclear. The CDR3 loop reads CASSLAETPNEQFF. The CDR3 coding sequence is TGCGCCAGCAGCTTGGCCGAGACTCCCAATGAGCAGTTCTTC.